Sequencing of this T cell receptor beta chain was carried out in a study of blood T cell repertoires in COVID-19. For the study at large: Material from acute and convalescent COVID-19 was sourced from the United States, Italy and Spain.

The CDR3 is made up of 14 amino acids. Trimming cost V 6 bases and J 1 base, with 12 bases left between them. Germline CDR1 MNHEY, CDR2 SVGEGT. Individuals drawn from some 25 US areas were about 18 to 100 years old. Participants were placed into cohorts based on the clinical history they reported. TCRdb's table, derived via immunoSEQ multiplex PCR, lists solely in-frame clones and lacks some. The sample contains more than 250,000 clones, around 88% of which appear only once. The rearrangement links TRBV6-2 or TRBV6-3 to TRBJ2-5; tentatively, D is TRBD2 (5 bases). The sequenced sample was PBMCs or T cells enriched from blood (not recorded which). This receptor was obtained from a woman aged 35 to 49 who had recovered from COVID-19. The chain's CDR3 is CASSNTRTQETQYF. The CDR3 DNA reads TGTGCCAGCAGCAATACTAGGACCCAAGAGACCCAGTACTTC.